This T cell receptor (beta chain) was profiled in a study of chemoradiotherapy in HPV16-positive cancers. Sequenced by immunoSEQ multiplex PCR; TCRdb stores in-frame clones only, minus some. The sample shows about 5,100 clones, more than 60% of them seen only once. CDR3 size: 15 residues. The V gene lost 1 base and the J gene lost 1 base, with 8 bases spanning the gap. The germline V gene encodes CDR1 SGHRS and CDR2 YFSETQ. Sequenced here: tumor tissue, sampled from a patient who underwent chemoradiotherapy. The chain joins TRBV5-1 to TRBJ1-4; a possible D gene is TRBD1 (6 bases). This clonotype originated in a human donor with HPV-associated anogenital cancer. CDR3 DNA sequence: TGCGCCAGCAGCTTGTCCAGGGGAACTAATGAAAAACTGTTTTTT. Its protein product is CASSLSRGTNEKLFF.